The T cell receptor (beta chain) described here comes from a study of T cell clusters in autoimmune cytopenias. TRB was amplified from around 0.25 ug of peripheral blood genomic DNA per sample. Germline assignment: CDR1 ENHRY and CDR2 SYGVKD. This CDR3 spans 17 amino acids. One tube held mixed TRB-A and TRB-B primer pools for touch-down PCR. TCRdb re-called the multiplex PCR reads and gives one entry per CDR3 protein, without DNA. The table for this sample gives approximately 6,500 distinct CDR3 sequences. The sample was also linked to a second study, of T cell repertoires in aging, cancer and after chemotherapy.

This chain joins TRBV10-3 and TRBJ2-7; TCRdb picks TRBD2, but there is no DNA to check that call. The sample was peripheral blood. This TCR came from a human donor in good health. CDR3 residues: CAISESVGRALVDEQYF.